The clone carrying this T cell receptor (beta chain) occurred a few times. Its antigen is not identified. When ophthalmopathy did not progress within 18 months, Graves' hyperthyroidism was considered stable. Together with thyroid ultrasound, orbital computed tomography, serum thyroxine and TRAb, clinical symptoms were used for diagnoses. This record comes from a study of T cells in Graves' hyperthyroidism and ophthalmopathy. Whole-study context: Peripheral blood was taken when the disease was first diagnosed, before any treatment began. Study findings and constraints: Model predictions of ophthalmopathy came a median about six months before onset.

The CDR3 consists of 16 residues. Germline assignment: CDR1 LNHDA and CDR2 SQIVND (reference sequence). V shed 5 bases, J shed 6 bases, and the junction held 8 bases outside the gene matches. RNA transcripts provided the source from which TCR beta CDR3 regions were amplified. TCR CDR3 regions were first amplified by RT-PCR with HTBI primers. In TCRdb, the multiplex PCR reads were re-called with MiXCR into one record per CDR3 protein. The sample lists about 420,000 distinct CDR3 sequences, more than 15% occurring once. The clonotype comes from a young woman with Graves' hyperthyroidism. The chain joins TRBV19 to TRBJ2-1; 12 nucleotides agree with TRBD2. Sequenced sample: blood. CDR3 in DNA: TGTGCCAGTAGTCGGACTAGCGGGGACAGTGCCAATGAGCAGTTCTTC. Amino acids: CASSRTSGDSANEQFF.